What follows are 15 T cell receptor beta chains derived from one specimen sequenced in a study of CD8 T cells in ankylosing spondylitis. In TCRdb, the 5' RACE reads were re-called with MiXCR into one record per CDR3 protein. The table lists around 230,000 distinct CDR3 sequences, 8% to 9% of them singletons, with around 4.4% in the top ten. The source material was blood, either unsorted or a sorted T cell fraction (not recorded which). All receptors derive from a female donor with ankylosing spondylitis or in good health (not recorded which).

This clonotype came up many times. The J gene is TRBJ2-1, the V gene TRBV5-5, with 10 bases fitting TRBD2. The CDR3 length is 15 residues. V was clipped by 0 bases and J by 8 bases; unmatched bases: 5. Per the germline V gene, CDR1 is SGHKS and CDR2 is YYEKEE (reference sequence). The CDR3 sequence: CASSLESSGSYEQFF. Written as DNA, the CDR3 is TGTGCCAGCAGCTTGGAGTCTAGCGGGAGTTATGAGCAGTTCTTC. Using reference TRBV5-5 and TRBJ2-1 for the parts outside the CDR3, the full variable domain is DAGVTQSPTHLIKTRGQQVTLRCSPISGHKSVSWYQQVLGQGPQFIFQYYEKEERGRGNFPDRFSARQFPNYSSELNVNALLLGDSALYLCASSLESSGSYEQFFGPGTRLTVL.

This clonotype appeared a few times. The rearrangement joins TRBV18 to TRBJ2-2; D ambiguous. V shed 6 bases and J shed 7 bases, with 9 bases lying between them. This CDR3 has 12 amino acids. Looked up from germline, CDR1 is KGHSH and CDR2 is LQKENI. CDR3 nucleotides: TGTGCCAGCTCGGGGATCGTCGGGGAGCTGTTTTTT. Translation gives CASSGIVGELFF.

This clonotype was observed many times. The gene calls are TRBV6-1 and TRBJ2-7; D is ambiguous. Germline V gene data show CDR1 as MNHNS and CDR2 as SASEGT. The CDR3 is 14 amino acids. V lost 4 bases to trimming and J lost 2 bases, with 12 bases between them. CDR3 region: CASSGPIAPYEQYF. The DNA of the CDR3 is TGTGCCAGCAGTGGACCAATAGCCCCCTACGAGCAGTACTTC.

The table lists this clonotype with many counts. This sequence joins TRBV24-1 and TRBJ2-3; D is unresolved. The CDR3 spans 15 residues. Germline-derived CDR1 and CDR2 are KGHDR and SFDVKD. V lost 5 bases to trimming and J lost 2 bases, with 13 bases between them. In DNA, the CDR3 is TGTGCCACCAGTGGAGGTGGCTCGTTCACAGATACGCAGTATTTT. Its translation is CATSGGGSFTDTQYF.

J is TRBJ2-6 and V is TRBV19; D is unresolved. The CDR3 contains 16 residues. Trimming stripped 5 bases from V and 0 bases from J, with 11 bases between. Germline CDR1 and CDR2: LNHDA and SQIVND (reference sequence). The CDR3 reads CASSVRQPSGANVLTF. CDR3 DNA: TGTGCCAGTAGTGTCCGGCAACCCTCTGGGGCCAACGTCCTGACTTTC.

This clonotype showed up many times. V is TRBV28 and J is TRBJ2-1, with a weak D call TRBD2 (5 bases). The CDR3 has 13 amino acids. CDR1 and CDR2 from the germline V gene are MDHEN and SYDVKM. The V and J ends lost 2 bases and 8 bases respectively, with 10 bases between them. Written as DNA, the CDR3 is TGTGCCAGCAGTTTACCCGGACTCCATGAGCAGTTCTTC. The encoded protein is CASSLPGLHEQFF. The full variable domain, with the rest looked up from reference TRBV28 and TRBJ2-1, is DVKVTQSSRYLVKRTGEKVFLECVQDMDHENMFWYRQDPGLGLRLIYFSYDVKMKEKGDIPEGYSVSREKKERFSLILESASTNQTSMYLCASSLPGLHEQFFGPGTRLTVL.

Many counts were recorded for this clonotype. V and J are TRBV24-1 and TRBJ2-5; 7 bases are a match to TRBD1. Trimming removed 3 bases from V and 3 bases from J; junction bases left unmatched: 9. The CDR3 length is 16 residues. Germline assignment: CDR1 KGHDR and CDR2 SFDVKD. The CDR3, as DNA: TGTGCCACCAGTGATCCGGGACAGAAAAGCAAAGAGACCCAGTACTTC. Translated, it gives CATSDPGQKSKETQYF.

This clonotype was recorded at least ten times. The rearrangement joins TRBV4-1 to TRBJ2-1; TRBD2 matches 13 bases. Germline V CDR1 and CDR2: MGHRA, YSYEKL. With V trimmed by 4 bases and J by 6 bases, 12 bases remained unmatched. The CDR3 length is 18 residues. The DNA of the CDR3 is TGCGCCAGCAGCCCGCTACGGACTAGCGGGAGAGTTTTCAATGAGCAGTTCTTC. This sequence encodes CASSPLRTSGRVFNEQFF.

This chain joins TRBV20-1 and TRBJ1-2, with 7 bases identical to TRBD1. The CDR3 contains 10 residues. Germline V CDR1 and CDR2: DFQATT, SNEGSKA (reference sequence). After removal of 5 bases from V and 6 bases from J, the junction contained 0 bases not matched to a gene. Here the CDR3 reads CSADRDGYTF. The CDR3 DNA reads TGCAGTGCTGACAGGGATGGCTACACCTTC.

This clonotype came up many times. The chain couples TRBV5-8 to TRBJ1-5; D is uncertain. CDR3 length: 13 residues. V dropped 3 bases and J dropped 5 bases, with 9 bases sitting between them. Germline CDR1 and CDR2: SGHTS and YDEGEE. For the CDR3, the DNA is TGTGCCAGCAGCTGGGAGGGAGATCAGCCCCAGCATTTT. It encodes CASSWEGDQPQHF.

This clonotype was observed many times. The V gene is TRBV28, the J gene TRBJ2-7, with a weak D call TRBD2 (5 bases). The CDR3 totals 12 residues. Germline CDR1 MDHEN, CDR2 SYDVKM. Trimming removed 2 bases at V and 7 bases at J, with 9 bases between. CDR3 coding DNA: TGTGCCAGCAGTTTAACCGGGGTGGAGCAGTACTTC. Protein product: CASSLTGVEQYF.

This chain connects TRBV23-1 to TRBJ2-7; D tentatively fits TRBD1 or TRBD2 (7 bases each). TRBV23-1 is reported as an ORF; its role is uncertain. This CDR3 comprises 15 residues. Trimming removed 8 bases at V and 0 bases at J, with 17 bases between. CDR3 in DNA: TGCGCCAGCGTCGACAGGGAGGGTCTCTCCTACGAGCAGTACTTC. It codes for CASVDREGLSYEQYF.

The table lists this clonotype with many counts. This chain links TRBV18 with TRBJ2-5; 7 bases agree with TRBD2. This CDR3 contains 15 residues. Germline V gives CDR1 KGHSH, CDR2 LQKENI. The V gene end was trimmed by 1 base and the J gene end by 0 bases; junction bases not matched to a gene: 2. As DNA, the CDR3 is TGTGCCAGCTCACCACGCCTAGCGGACCAAGAGACCCAGTACTTC. Protein product: CASSPRLADQETQYF.

This clonotype was counted a few times. The chain carries TRBV5-1 and TRBJ2-5; 13 bases are shared with TRBD2. The J segment lost 9 bases and the V segment lost 0 bases, leaving 2 bases of the junction unmatched. The CDR3 is 14 amino acids. Germline CDR1 reads SGHRS; CDR2 reads YFSETQ. For the CDR3, the DNA is TGCGCCAGCAGCTTGGAACTAGCGGGAGGGTCCCAGTACTTC. Protein product: CASSLELAGGSQYF.

This clonotype was counted only a few times. V usage is TRBV7-6 and J usage is TRBJ1-4; D is ambiguous. The length of the CDR3 is 16 residues. Between the trimmed V and J ends, which lost 5 bases and 3 bases, there was a span of 16 bases. Germline V gene data show CDR1 as SGHVS and CDR2 as FNYEAQ. In DNA form, the CDR3 reads TGTGCCAGCAGCCCCCGGACCGCTGGCCCTAATGAAAAACTGTTTTTT. Amino acid sequence: CASSPRTAGPNEKLFF.